A selection of T cell receptor beta chains follows, all from one sample in a study of tumor-infiltrating lymphocytes in oesophageal squamous cell carcinoma. One entry per CDR3 protein, called by TCRdb with MiXCR from the PCR reads. The sample contains almost 20,000 distinct CDR3 sequences, around 41% of which appear only once. Sequencing was performed on normal esophageal tissue next to the tumor. These receptors originate from a male donor with esophageal squamous cell carcinoma. The CDR3 runs from the conserved cysteine through the conserved F or W. D genes are given only for firm matches. Clone size appears in some rows only: once, few, many, or a class for an expanded clone.

v_call: TRBV5-1; clone_size: .; j_call: TRBJ2-7; d_call: .; cdr3_aa: CASSVSTGFTYEQYF; cdr3_nt: TGCGCCAGCAGCGTCAGCACAGGGTTCACCTACGAGCAGTACTTC
v_call: TRBV24-1; clone_size: many; j_call: TRBJ2-2; d_call: .; cdr3_aa: CATSGGEAGELFF; cdr3_nt: TGTGCCACCAGCGGTGGGGAAGCCGGGGAGCTGTTTTTT
v_call: TRBV10-1; clone_size: .; j_call: TRBJ2-1; d_call: .; cdr3_aa: CASSEDRFDEQFF; cdr3_nt: TGCGCCAGCAGTGAAGACAGGTTCGATGAGCAGTTCTTC
v_call: TRBV2; clone_size: many; j_call: TRBJ1-1; d_call: TRBD1; cdr3_aa: CASSDGGTGEGNTEAFF; cdr3_nt: TGTGCCAGCAGTGACGGGGGGACAGGGGAGGGAAACACTGAAGCTTTCTTT
v_call: TRBV28; clone_size: many; j_call: TRBJ2-1; d_call: .; cdr3_aa: CASSLGGGMKSEQFF; cdr3_nt: TGTGCCAGCAGTTTAGGAGGGGGGATGAAGAGTGAGCAGTTCTTC
v_call: TRBV7-2; clone_size: .; j_call: TRBJ2-3; d_call: .; cdr3_aa: CASSRVGGPDTQYF; cdr3_nt: TGTGCCAGCAGCCGCGTGGGGGGGCCTGATACGCAGTATTTT
v_call: TRBV6-1; clone_size: many; j_call: TRBJ2-1; d_call: TRBD2; cdr3_aa: CASRESGASSYNEQFF; cdr3_nt: TGTGCCAGCAGGGAAAGCGGGGCAAGCTCCTACAATGAGCAGTTCTTC
v_call: TRBV7-6; clone_size: .; j_call: TRBJ2-3; d_call: TRBD1; cdr3_aa: CASSLPLSRGRRNTGELYF; cdr3_nt: TGTGCCAGCAGCTTACCCCTGAGCAGGGGGCGGCGAAACACCGGGGAGCTGTATTTT
v_call: TRBV12-3/TRBV12-4; clone_size: .; j_call: TRBJ2-2; d_call: TRBD2; cdr3_aa: CASRNGVAGGHGELFF; cdr3_nt: TGTGCCAGCAGGAACGGGGTAGCGGGAGGTCACGGGGAGCTGTTTTTT
v_call: TRBV6-2/TRBV6-3; clone_size: .; j_call: TRBJ2-7; d_call: .; cdr3_aa: CASSYTVSSYNEQYF; cdr3_nt: TGTGCCAGCAGTTACACGGTGAGCTCCTACAATGAGCAGTACTTC
v_call: TRBV4-1; clone_size: .; j_call: TRBJ1-4; d_call: .; cdr3_aa: CASSRGRGNEKLFF; cdr3_nt: TGTGCCAGCAGCCGTGGCAGAGGTAATGAAAAACTGTTTTTT
v_call: TRBV9; clone_size: few; j_call: TRBJ2-2; d_call: TRBD1; cdr3_aa: CASSDRGDFSMDTGELFF; cdr3_nt: TGTGCCAGCAGTGACAGGGGAGACTTTTCTATGGACACCGGGGAGCTGTTTTTT
v_call: TRBV28; clone_size: .; j_call: TRBJ2-5; d_call: TRBD2; cdr3_aa: CASSMRERYEETQYF; cdr3_nt: TGTGCCAGCAGCATGCGGGAGCGATATGAGGAGACCCAGTACTTC
v_call: TRBV7-6; clone_size: few; j_call: TRBJ1-1; d_call: .; cdr3_aa: CASRDGNTEAFF; cdr3_nt: TGTGCCAGCCGTGACGGGAACACTGAAGCTTTCTTT
v_call: TRBV7-9; clone_size: .; j_call: TRBJ2-7; d_call: TRBD2; cdr3_aa: CASSLVRSFRREGIYEQYF; cdr3_nt: TGTGCCAGCAGCTTAGTGCGTTCGTTTCGGCGGGAGGGTATCTACGAGCAGTACTTC
v_call: TRBV5-1; clone_size: .; j_call: TRBJ2-1; d_call: .; cdr3_aa: CVSSLVGGGTLNEQFF; cdr3_nt: TGCGTCAGCAGCTTGGTTGGGGGGGGCACACTAAATGAGCAGTTCTTC
v_call: TRBV7-3; clone_size: medium-sized; j_call: TRBJ2-5; d_call: .; cdr3_aa: CASSGGASRETQYF; cdr3_nt: TGTGCCAGCAGCGGGGGGGCCTCTCGAGAGACCCAGTACTTC
v_call: TRBV11-2; clone_size: medium-sized; j_call: TRBJ2-3; d_call: .; cdr3_aa: CASSFLNTDTQYF; cdr3_nt: TGTGCCAGCAGCTTCCTTAACACAGATACGCAGTATTTT